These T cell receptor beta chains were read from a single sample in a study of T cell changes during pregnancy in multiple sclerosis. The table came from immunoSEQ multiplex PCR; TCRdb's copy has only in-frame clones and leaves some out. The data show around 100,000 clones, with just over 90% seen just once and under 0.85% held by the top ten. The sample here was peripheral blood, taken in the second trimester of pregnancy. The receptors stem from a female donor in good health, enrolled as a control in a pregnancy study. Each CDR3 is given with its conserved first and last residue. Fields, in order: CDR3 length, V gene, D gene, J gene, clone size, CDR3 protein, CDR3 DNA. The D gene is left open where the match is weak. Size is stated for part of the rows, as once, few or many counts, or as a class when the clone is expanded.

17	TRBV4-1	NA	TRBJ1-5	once	CASSQGRARAGNQPQHF	TGCGCCAGCAGCCAAGGCCGGGCCAGGGCGGGCAATCAGCCCCAGCATTTT
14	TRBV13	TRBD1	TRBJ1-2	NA	CASSLGQGIEGYTF	TGTGCCAGCAGCCTGGGACAGGGGATTGAGGGCTACACCTTC
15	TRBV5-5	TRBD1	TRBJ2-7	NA	CASSLDWGQFYEQYF	TGTGCCAGCAGCTTGGATTGGGGACAGTTCTACGAGCAGTACTTC
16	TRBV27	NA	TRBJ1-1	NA	CASSLSMGRGSAEAFF	TGTGCCAGCAGTTTATCGATGGGGCGGGGGTCGGCTGAAGCTTTCTTT
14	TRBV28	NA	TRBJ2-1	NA	CASRKGESYNEQFF	TGTGCCAGCAGAAAGGGGGAGTCCTACAATGAGCAGTTCTTC
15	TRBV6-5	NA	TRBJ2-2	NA	CASSTEGSNTGELFF	TGTGCCAGCAGCACGGAGGGATCGAACACCGGGGAGCTGTTTTTT
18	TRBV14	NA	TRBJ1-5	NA	CASSQGVGTAEGNQPQHF	TGTGCCAGCAGCCAAGGAGTCGGGACTGCGGAGGGGAATCAGCCCCAGCATTTT
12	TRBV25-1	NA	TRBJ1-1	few	CASRAGNTEAFF	TGTGCCAGCAGGGCGGGGAACACTGAAGCTTTCTTT
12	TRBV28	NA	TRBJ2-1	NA	CASSLSLSEQFF	TGTGCCAGCAGTTTATCACTAAGTGAGCAGTTCTTC
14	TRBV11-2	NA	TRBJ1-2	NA	CASSLDPGDPGYTF	TGTGCCAGCAGCTTAGATCCAGGGGACCCTGGCTACACCTTC
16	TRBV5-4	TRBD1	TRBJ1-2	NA	CASSLPGTGKVYGYTF	TGTGCCAGCAGCCTCCCAGGGACAGGAAAGGTCTATGGCTACACCTTC
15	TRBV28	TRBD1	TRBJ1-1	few	CASSLTRQGNTEAFF	TGTGCCAGCAGTTTAACAAGACAGGGAAACACTGAAGCTTTCTTT
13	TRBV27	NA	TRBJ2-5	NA	CASSLSSLETQYF	TGTGCCAGCAGTTTAAGTAGCCTGGAGACCCAGTACTTC
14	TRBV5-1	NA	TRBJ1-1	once	CASSAGPDGTEAFF	TGCGCCAGCAGCGCGGGACCAGACGGCACTGAAGCTTTCTTT
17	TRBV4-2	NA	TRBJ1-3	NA	CASSQDNRLDSGNTIYF	TGTGCCAGCAGCCAAGATAACAGGTTAGACTCTGGAAACACCATATATTTT
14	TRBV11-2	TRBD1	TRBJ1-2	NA	CASSLDDRGYGYTF	TGTGCCAGCAGCTTAGATGACAGGGGCTATGGCTACACCTTC
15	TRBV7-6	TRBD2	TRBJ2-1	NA	CASSPGLATYNEQFF	TGTGCCAGCAGCCCGGGACTAGCAACCTACAATGAGCAGTTCTTC
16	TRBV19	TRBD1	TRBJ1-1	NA	CASSTRGKGDGTEAFF	TGTGCCAGTAGTACCAGGGGGAAGGGGGACGGCACTGAAGCTTTCTTT
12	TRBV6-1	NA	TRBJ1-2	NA	CASSARGYGYTF	TGTGCCAGCAGTGCCAGGGGATATGGCTACACCTTC
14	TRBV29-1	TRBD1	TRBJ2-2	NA	CSVRSTGGDGELFF	TGCAGCGTTAGATCCACAGGGGGCGACGGGGAGCTGTTTTTT
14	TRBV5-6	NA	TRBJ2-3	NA	CASSLRDNQNTQYF	TGTGCCAGCAGCCTCCGGGACAACCAGAATACGCAGTATTTT
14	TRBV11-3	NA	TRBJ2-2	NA	CASSSPRSPGELFF	TGTGCCAGCAGCTCGCCCCGTAGCCCCGGGGAGCTGTTTTTT
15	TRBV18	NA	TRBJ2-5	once	CASSPPRAGGETQYF	TGTGCCAGCTCACCACCGAGGGCAGGGGGGGAGACCCAGTACTTC
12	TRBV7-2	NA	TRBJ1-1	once	CASSSRGAEAFF	TGTGCCAGCAGCAGCAGGGGTGCTGAAGCTTTCTTT
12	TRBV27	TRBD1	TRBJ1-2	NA	CARAQGTYGYTF	TGTGCCAGGGCACAGGGGACTTATGGCTACACCTTC
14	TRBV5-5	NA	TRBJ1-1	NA	CASSPGTLNTEAFF	TGTGCCAGCAGCCCTGGGACACTGAACACTGAAGCTTTCTTT
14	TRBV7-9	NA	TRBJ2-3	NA	CASSPGLRTDTQYF	TGTGCCAGCAGCCCTGGACTACGCACAGATACGCAGTATTTT
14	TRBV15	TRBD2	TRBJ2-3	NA	CATSAGLAFDTQYF	TGTGCCACGTCGGCGGGACTAGCGTTCGATACGCAGTATTTT
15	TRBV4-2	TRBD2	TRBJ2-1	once	CASSQGTSSYNEQFF	TGTGCCAGCAGCCAAGGGACTAGCTCCTACAATGAGCAGTTCTTC
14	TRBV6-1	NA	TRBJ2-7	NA	CASWVQEGSYEQYF	TGTGCCAGCTGGGTACAGGAGGGATCCTACGAGCAGTACTTC
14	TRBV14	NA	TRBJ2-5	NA	CASRQRGRGETQYF	TGTGCCAGCAGACAACGAGGGAGGGGGGAGACCCAGTACTTC
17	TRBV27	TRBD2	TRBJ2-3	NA	CASSSQITSGGTDTQYF	TGTGCCAGCAGTTCCCAGATAACTAGCGGGGGCACAGATACGCAGTATTTT
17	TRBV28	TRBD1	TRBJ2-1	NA	CASSSKAWDRLYNEQFF	TGTGCCAGCAGTAGCAAAGCTTGGGACAGGCTATACAATGAGCAGTTCTTC
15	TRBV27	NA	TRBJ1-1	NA	CASSLAPRENTEAFF	TGTGCCAGCAGTTTAGCCCCTCGGGAGAACACTGAAGCTTTCTTT
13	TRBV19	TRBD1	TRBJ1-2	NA	CASRRQGRYGYTF	TGTGCCAGTAGGCGACAGGGACGTTATGGCTACACCTTC
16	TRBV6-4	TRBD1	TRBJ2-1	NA	CASRILGQGTHNEQFF	TGTGCCAGCAGGATCCTTGGACAGGGGACTCACAATGAGCAGTTCTTC
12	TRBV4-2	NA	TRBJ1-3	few	CASSQAGNTIYF	TGTGCCAGCAGCCAAGCGGGAAACACCATATATTTT
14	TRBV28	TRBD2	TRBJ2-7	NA	CASSATSGYYEQYF	TGTGCCAGCAGTGCGACTAGCGGGTACTACGAGCAGTACTTC
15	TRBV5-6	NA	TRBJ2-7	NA	CASSRAPGAAYEQYF	TGTGCCAGCAGTCGCGCCCCAGGGGCGGCCTACGAGCAGTACTTC
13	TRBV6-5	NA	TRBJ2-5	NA	CATVDRNQETQYF	TGTGCCACCGTGGACAGAAACCAAGAGACCCAGTACTTC
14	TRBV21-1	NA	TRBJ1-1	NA	CASSIPERAPEAFF	TGTGCCAGCAGCATCCCAGAGAGGGCCCCTGAAGCTTTCTTT